This is a list of T cell receptor beta chains from one sample in a study of vaccination effects on CD4 cells after COVID-19. Only in-frame clones appear in the TCRdb table, and some are missing; sequencing was by immunoSEQ multiplex PCR. The table includes around 15,000 clones, about 77% detected once. Which antigens these TCRs recognize remains unknown. This sample comprised CD4+ T cells from PBMCs cultured with HCoV-NL63 spike peptides, obtained after COVID-19 vaccination. Every receptor here comes from a human donor who received a COVID-19 vaccine. The conserved cysteine and the conserved F or W are not part of the CDR3 here. The order of the fields is V gene, CDR3 protein.

TRBV4-2	ASSPIAGAQETQY
TRBV2	ASSVDRADYNEQF
TRBV3-1/TRBV3-2	ASSQDQRTGTSGSNEQF
TRBV4-3	ASSQVAGANYGYT
TRBV4-1	ASSQVPSASTDTQY
TRBV25-1	ASRLTGRTEAF
TRBV11-2	ASSLSGTDTQY
TRBV19	ASSIRTGPYEQY
TRBV30	AWSGPTGLYGYT
TRBV24-1	ATSDPGAGNQPQH
TRBV18	ASSPGEDYGYT
TRBV20-1	SATGYGYT
TRBV19	ASSILTANGYT
TRBV12-3/TRBV12-4	ASSLRQGGEAF
TRBV6-1	ASSESPEGANQPQH
TRBV12-5	ASGSPPARGRGYEQY
TRBV27	ASSLNAGKNTEAF
TRBV24-1	ATSEGGEQF
TRBV25-1	ASSEYAGLYGYT
TRBV6-5	ASSPREDTIY
TRBV4-2	ASSQLEAGRTDTQY
TRBV7-9	ASEVEAEAF
TRBV10-3	AISESPNTGELF
TRBV4-1	ASSQALAGVQETQY
TRBV6-5	ASTLTGNTGELF
TRBV19	ASSMSGAETQY
TRBV28	ASSFRYRGRTGYSNQPQH
TRBV30	AWKGYTEAF
TRBV30	AWSFGRRNEQY
TRBV2	ASSLGLAETQY
TRBV19	ASISLRTEYTGELF
TRBV5-1	ASSETGDQTQY
TRBV6-5	ASSSGGYEQY
TRBV5-1	ASSVRGRGNTEAF
TRBV5-1	ASTELQGVTQY
TRBV27	ASSFSASRYEQY
TRBV30	AWSVSPHASGLAF
TRBV14	ASSQDRALAEEQY
TRBV7-6	ASSALVNPTDTQY
TRBV6-2/TRBV6-3	ASSGPGRAGGFEQF
TRBV2	ASTSGGQAGANEQF
TRBV30	AFCPTRAEAF
TRBV6-1	ASSEGPGAGNTIY
TRBV30	AWSRGNEQF
TRBV6-5	ASSYLPGQGDEKLF
TRBV5-1	ASSLETGVMNTEAF
TRBV28	ASSSGTPPYEQY
TRBV14	ASSPPGSGEQF
TRBV29-1	SVGQGGNEQY
TRBV29-1	SVAGRGRSDTEAF
TRBV19	ASTGTSGGVLPGELF
TRBV5-1	ASSGQGGNTIY
TRBV24-1	ATSDTGLAGYNEQF
TRBV30	AWSVWTSGRRSSYNEQF
TRBV20-1	SARSEHGYT
TRBV7-9	ASSSGLAKNIQY
TRBV29-1	SARRGNQPQH
TRBV28	ASSLVGQGGYEQY
TRBV25-1	ASSDSSRAAGSEAF